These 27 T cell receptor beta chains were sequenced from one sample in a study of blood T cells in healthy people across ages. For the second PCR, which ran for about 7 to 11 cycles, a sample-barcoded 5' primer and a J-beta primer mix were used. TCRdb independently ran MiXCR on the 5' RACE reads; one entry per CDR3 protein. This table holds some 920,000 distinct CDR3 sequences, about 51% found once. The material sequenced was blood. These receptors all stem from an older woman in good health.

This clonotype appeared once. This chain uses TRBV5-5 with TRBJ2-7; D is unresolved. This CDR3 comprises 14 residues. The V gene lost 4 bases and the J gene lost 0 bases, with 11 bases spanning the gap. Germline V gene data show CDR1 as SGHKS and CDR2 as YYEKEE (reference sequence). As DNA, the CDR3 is TGTGCCAGCAGCGTTCAGGAGACCTCCTACGAGCAGTACTTC. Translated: CASSVQETSYEQYF.

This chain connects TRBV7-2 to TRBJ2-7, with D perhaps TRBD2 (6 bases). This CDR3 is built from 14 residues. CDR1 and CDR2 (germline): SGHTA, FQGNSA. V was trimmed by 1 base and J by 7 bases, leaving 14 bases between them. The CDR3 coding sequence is TGTGCCAGCAGCTTAGTCGGACGGCGGGATGAGCAGTACTTC. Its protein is CASSLVGRRDEQYF.

The CDR3 region has the DNA TGTGCCAGCAGTCCGGGACCGAAATATGGCTACACCTTC. This encodes CASSPGPKYGYTF. The chain has TRBV12-3 or TRBV12-4 and TRBJ1-2; D might be TRBD1 (5 bases). CDR3 length: 13 amino acids. The germline V and J ends were trimmed by 5 bases and 5 bases, with 12 bases remaining between them.

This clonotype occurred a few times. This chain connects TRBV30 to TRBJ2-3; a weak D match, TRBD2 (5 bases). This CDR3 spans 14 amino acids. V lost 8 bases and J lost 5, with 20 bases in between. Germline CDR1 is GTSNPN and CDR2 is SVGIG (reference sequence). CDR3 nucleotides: TGTGCCACAACTGGCTCGGGAAAAGGAGATACGCAGTATTTT. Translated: CATTGSGKGDTQYF.

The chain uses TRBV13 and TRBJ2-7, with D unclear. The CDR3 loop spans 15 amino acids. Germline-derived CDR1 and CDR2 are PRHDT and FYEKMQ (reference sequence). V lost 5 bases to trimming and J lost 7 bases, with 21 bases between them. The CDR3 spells CASSPLDSSYNEQYF. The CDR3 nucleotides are TGTGCCAGCAGCCCCCTTGATAGCTCCTACAATGAGCAGTACTTC.

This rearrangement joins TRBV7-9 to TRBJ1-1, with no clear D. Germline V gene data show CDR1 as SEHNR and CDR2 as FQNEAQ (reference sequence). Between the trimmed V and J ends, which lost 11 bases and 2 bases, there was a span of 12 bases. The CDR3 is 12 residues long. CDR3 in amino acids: CAGTRGNTEAFF. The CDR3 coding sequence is TGTGCCGGAACCCGGGGTAACACTGAAGCTTTCTTT.

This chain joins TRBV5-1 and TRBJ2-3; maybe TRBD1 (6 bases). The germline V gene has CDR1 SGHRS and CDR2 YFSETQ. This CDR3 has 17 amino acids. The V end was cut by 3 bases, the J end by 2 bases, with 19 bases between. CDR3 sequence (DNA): TGCGCCAGCAGCTCGGCCCGCGGCAGGGGTCACACAGATACGCAGTATTTT. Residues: CASSSARGRGHTDTQYF.

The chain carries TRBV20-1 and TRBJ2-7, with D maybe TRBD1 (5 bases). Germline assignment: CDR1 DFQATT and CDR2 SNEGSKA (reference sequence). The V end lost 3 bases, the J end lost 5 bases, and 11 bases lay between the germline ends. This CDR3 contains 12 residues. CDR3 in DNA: TGCAGTGCTAGCTTGGGGCCCCACGAGCAGTACTTC. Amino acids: CSASLGPHEQYF.

CDR3 in DNA: TGTGCCAGCAGCCAAGATCTATATGGCTACACCTTC. Amino acids: CASSQDLYGYTF. The chain employs TRBV14 and TRBJ1-2; D ambiguous. The CDR3 extends over 12 amino acids. Germline values: CDR1 SGHDN, CDR2 FVKESK. Trimming stripped 0 bases from V and 5 bases from J, with 4 bases between. The full variable domain, with the rest looked up from reference TRBV14 and TRBJ1-2, is EAGVTQFPSHSVIEKGQTVTLRCDPISGHDNLYWYRRVMGKEIKFLLHFVKESKQDESGMPNNRFLAERTGGTYSTLKVQPAELEDSGVYFCASSQDLYGYTFGSGTRLTVV.

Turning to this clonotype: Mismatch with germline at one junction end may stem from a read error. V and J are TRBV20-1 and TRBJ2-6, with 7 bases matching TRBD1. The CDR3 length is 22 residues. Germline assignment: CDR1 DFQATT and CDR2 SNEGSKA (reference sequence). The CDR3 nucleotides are TGCAGTGCTAGAGTCTGGGGACAGAACTCATTCGAGAAAGAATCTGGGGCCAACGTCTTGACTTTC. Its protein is CSARVWGQNSFEKESGANVLTF.

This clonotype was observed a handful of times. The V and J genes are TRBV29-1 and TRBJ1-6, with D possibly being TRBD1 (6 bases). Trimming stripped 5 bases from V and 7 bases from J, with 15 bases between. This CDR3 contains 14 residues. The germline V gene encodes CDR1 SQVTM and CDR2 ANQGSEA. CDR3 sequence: CSVSGGAGNSPLHF. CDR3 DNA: TGCAGCGTTTCTGGGGGCGCCGGGAATTCACCCCTCCACTTT.

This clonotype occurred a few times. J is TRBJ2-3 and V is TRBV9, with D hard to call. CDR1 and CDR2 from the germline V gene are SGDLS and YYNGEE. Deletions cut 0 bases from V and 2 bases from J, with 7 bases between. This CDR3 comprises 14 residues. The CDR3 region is CASSVEVDTDTQYF. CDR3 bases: TGTGCCAGCAGCGTAGAGGTCGACACAGATACGCAGTATTTT.

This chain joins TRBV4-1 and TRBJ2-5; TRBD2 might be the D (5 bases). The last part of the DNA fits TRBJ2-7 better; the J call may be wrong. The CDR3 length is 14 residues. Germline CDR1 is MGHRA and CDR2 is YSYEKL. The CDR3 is CASSPPTRSREQYF. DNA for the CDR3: TGCGCCAGCAGCCCCCCCACTAGATCCCGCGAGCAGTACTTC.

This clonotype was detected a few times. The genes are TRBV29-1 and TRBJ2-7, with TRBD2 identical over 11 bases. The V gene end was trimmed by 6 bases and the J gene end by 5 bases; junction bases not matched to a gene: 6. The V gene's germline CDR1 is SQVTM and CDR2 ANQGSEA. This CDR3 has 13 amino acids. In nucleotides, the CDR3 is TGCAGCGTCCCGACTAGCGGGATCCACGAGCAGTACTTC. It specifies CSVPTSGIHEQYF.

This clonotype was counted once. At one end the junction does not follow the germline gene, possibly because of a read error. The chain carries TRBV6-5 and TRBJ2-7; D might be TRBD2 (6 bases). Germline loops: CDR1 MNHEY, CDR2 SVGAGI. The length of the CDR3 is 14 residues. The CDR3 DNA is TGTGTCAGCAGCACAACCGGGACTTCCTACGAGCAGTACTTC. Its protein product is CVSSTTGTSYEQYF.

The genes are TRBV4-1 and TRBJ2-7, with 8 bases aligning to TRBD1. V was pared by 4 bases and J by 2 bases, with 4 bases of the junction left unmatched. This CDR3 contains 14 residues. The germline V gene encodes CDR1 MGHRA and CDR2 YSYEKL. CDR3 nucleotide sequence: TGCGCCAGCAGCCGCCCACAGGGGGCCTACGAGCAGTACTTC. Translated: CASSRPQGAYEQYF.

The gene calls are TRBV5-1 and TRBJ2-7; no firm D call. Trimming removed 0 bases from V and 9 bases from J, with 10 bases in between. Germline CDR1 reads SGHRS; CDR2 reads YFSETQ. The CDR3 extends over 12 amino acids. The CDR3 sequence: CASSLDAISQYF. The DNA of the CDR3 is TGCGCCAGCAGCTTGGACGCCATCTCGCAGTACTTC.

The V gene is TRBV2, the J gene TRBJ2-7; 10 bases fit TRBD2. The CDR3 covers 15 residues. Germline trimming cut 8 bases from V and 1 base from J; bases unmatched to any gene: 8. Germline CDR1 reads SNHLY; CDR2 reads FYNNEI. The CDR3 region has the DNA TGTGCCAGCCAGAGCGGGAGGGCCGAATCCTACGAGCAGTACTTC. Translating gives CASQSGRAESYEQYF.

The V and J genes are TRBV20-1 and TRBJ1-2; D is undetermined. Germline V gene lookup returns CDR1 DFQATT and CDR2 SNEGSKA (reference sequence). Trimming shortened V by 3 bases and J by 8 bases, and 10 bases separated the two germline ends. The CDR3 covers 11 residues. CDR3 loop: CSASWSAGYTF. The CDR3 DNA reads TGCAGTGCTAGCTGGAGTGCCGGCTACACCTTC.

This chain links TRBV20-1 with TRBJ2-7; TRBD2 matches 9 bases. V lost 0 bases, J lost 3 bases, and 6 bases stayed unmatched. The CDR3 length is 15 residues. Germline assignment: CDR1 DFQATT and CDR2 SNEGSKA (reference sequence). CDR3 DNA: TGCAGTGCTAGAGATCGTACTAGCGGGTACTACGAGCAGTACTTC. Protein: CSARDRTSGYYEQYF.

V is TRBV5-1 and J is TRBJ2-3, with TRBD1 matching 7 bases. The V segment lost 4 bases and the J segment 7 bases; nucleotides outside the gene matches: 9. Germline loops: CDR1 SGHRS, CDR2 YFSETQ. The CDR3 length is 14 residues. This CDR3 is CASSNRQGVNTQYF. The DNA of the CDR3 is TGCGCCAGCAGCAATCGACAGGGAGTCAATACGCAGTATTTT.

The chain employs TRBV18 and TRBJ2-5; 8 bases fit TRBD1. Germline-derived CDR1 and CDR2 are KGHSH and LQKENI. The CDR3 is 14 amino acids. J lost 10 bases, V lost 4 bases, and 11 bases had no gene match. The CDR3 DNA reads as TGTGCCAGCTCACTCGGACAGGGTTTGAAGATCCAGTACTTC. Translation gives CASSLGQGLKIQYF.

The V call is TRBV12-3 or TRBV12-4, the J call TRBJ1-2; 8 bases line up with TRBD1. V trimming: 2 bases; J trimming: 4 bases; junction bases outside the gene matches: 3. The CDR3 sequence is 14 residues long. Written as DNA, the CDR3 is TGTGCCAGCAGTTTACGGACAGGGATCTATGGCTACACCTTC. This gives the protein CASSLRTGIYGYTF.

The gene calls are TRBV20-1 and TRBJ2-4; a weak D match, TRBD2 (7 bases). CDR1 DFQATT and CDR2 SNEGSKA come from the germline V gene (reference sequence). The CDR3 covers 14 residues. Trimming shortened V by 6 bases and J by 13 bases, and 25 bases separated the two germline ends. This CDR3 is CSARRGGIVMEQYF. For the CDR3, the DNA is TGCAGTGCGCGTAGGGGGGGAATAGTGATGGAGCAGTACTTC.

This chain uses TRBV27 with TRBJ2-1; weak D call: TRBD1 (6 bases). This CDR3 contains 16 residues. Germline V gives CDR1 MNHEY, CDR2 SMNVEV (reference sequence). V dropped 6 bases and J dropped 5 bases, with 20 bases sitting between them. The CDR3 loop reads CASSVWTHRQDNEQFF. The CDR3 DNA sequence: TGTGCCAGCAGCGTATGGACCCACCGACAGGACAATGAGCAGTTCTTC.

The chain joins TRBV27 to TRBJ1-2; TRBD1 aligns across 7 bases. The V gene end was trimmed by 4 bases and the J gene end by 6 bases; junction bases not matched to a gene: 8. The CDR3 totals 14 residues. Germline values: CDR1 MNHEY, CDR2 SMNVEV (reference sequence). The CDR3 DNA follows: TGTGCCAGCAGTTGGAGGGGGCTGAGGGATGGCTACACCTTC. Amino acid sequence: CASSWRGLRDGYTF.

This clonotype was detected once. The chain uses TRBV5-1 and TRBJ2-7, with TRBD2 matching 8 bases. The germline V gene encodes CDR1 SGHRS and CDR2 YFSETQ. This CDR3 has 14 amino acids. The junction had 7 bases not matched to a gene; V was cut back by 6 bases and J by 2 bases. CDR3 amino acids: CASTPGLEPYEQYF. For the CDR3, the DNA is TGCGCCAGCACCCCGGGACTAGAACCCTACGAGCAGTACTTC.